The entry below gives a single TCR beta chain sequence along with its context. Repertoires were generated with immunoSEQ multiplex PCR, while TCRdb's copy carries only in-frame clones and drops some. The sample has 200,000 to 250,000 clones, around 89% seen once; the top ten hold under 3%. This sample is part of a study of blood T cell repertoires in COVID-19. Which cohort a participant joined came from the clinical history participants gave. What was sequenced was PBMCs or T cells enriched from blood (not recorded which). The receptor was isolated from a woman aged 25 to 39 who had recovered from COVID-19.

CDR3: CASSQDRDIYSNQPQHF. The CDR3 DNA reads TGCGCCAGCAGCCAAGACCGGGACATCTATAGCAATCAGCCCCAGCATTTT. The J gene is TRBJ1-5, the V gene TRBV4-3, with D perhaps matching TRBD1 (6 bases). The germline gives CDR1 LGHNA, CDR2 YSLEER. This CDR3 contains 17 residues. The V end lost 0 bases, the J end lost 0 bases, and 12 bases lay between the germline ends.